This entry lists 29 T cell receptor beta chains sequenced from one sample in a study of cytomegalovirus exposure and HLA in healthy donors. Sequencing was performed with immunoSEQ multiplex PCR; in TCRdb, only in-frame clones are kept and a portion is missing. Of about 190,000 clones in the sample, approximately 88% are singletons; the top ten hold 6% to 9%. The sequencing sample was made of PBMCs. These TCRs come from a man aged 18 to 29 in good health and CMV-seropositive.

This chain links TRBV30 with TRBJ2-1; no reliable D call. Trimming removed 1 base at V and 7 bases at J, with 14 bases between. Looked up from germline, CDR1 is GTSNPN and CDR2 is SVGIG (reference sequence). The CDR3 sequence is 14 residues long. CDR3 loop: CAWSASYSPNEQFF. The DNA for the CDR3 is TGTGCCTGGAGTGCTTCCTACAGTCCTAATGAGCAGTTCTTC.

This clone was detected only once. The chain is built from TRBV18 and TRBJ2-2; D is perhaps TRBD2 (5 bases). Germline loops: CDR1 KGHSH, CDR2 LQKENI. This CDR3 region has 13 residues. With 5 bases removed from V and 1 base from J, the gap between germline ends came to 5 bases. The CDR3 DNA sequence: TGTGCCAGCTCAGGGAGGAACACCGGGGAGCTGTTTTTT. Amino acids: CASSGRNTGELFF. Using reference TRBV18 and TRBJ2-2 for the parts outside the CDR3, the full variable domain is NAGVMQNPRHLVRRRGQEARLRCSPMKGHSHVYWYRQLPEEGLKFMVYLQKENIIDESGMPKERFSAEFPKEGPSILRIQQVVRGDSAAYFCASSGRNTGELFFGEGSRLTVL.

The V call is TRBV4-3, the J call TRBJ2-3; 7 bases are shared with TRBD2. V shed 0 bases, J shed 0 bases, and the junction held 9 bases outside the gene matches. Germline CDR1 is LGHNA and CDR2 is YSLEER. This CDR3 has 18 residues. The chain's CDR3 is CASSQDGSSGHSTDTQYF. For the CDR3, the DNA is TGCGCCAGCAGCCAAGATGGTTCTAGCGGACACAGCACAGATACGCAGTATTTT.

The rearrangement uses TRBV27 and TRBJ2-7; 14 nucleotides agree with TRBD2. Per the germline V gene, CDR1 is MNHEY and CDR2 is SMNVEV (reference sequence). With V trimmed by 6 bases and J by 7 bases, 5 bases remained unmatched. The CDR3 runs 14 residues. Written as DNA, the CDR3 is TGTGCCAGCAGGGGACTAGCGGGAGCGAGGGAGCAGTACTTC. Translation gives CASRGLAGAREQYF.

This clone was observed a handful of times. V usage is TRBV6-1 and J usage is TRBJ2-7, with a possible D match to TRBD2 (6 bases). The CDR3 is 11 residues long. CDR1 is MNHNS and CDR2 is SASEGT in the germline V gene. V gave up 1 base and J gave up 12 bases, with 10 bases separating them. Here the CDR3 reads CASSEGSGMYF. CDR3 bases: TGTGCCAGCAGTGAAGGTAGCGGCATGTACTTC.

The chain carries TRBV6-1 and TRBJ2-3; 10 bases align to TRBD1. Germline V CDR1 and CDR2: MNHNS, SASEGT. With V trimmed by 8 bases and J by 3 bases, 2 bases remained unmatched. CDR3 length: 13 residues. The DNA for the CDR3 is TGTGCCAGCTTGGGACAGGGGACAGATACGCAGTATTTT. As protein: CASLGQGTDTQYF.

Remarks on this clone: Other DNA variants within this sample encode the same CDR3. The rearrangement uses TRBV5-1 and TRBJ2-5; TRBD2 agrees at 8 bases. The CDR3 sequence is 13 residues long. CDR1 is SGHRS and CDR2 is YFSETQ in the germline V gene. V lost 4 bases, J lost 5 bases, and 4 bases stayed unmatched. CDR3: CASSAGGLETQYF. CDR3 nucleotides: TGCGCCAGCAGCGCGGGGGGCCTGGAGACCCAGTACTTC.

This chain links TRBV6-5 with TRBJ2-3; perhaps TRBD2 as D (5 bases). Germline CDR1 MNHEY, CDR2 SVGAGI. The V and J ends lost 4 bases and 7 bases respectively, with 12 bases between them. The CDR3 covers 13 residues. The CDR3 DNA follows: TGTGCCAGCAGTTCCGGGATCCTCCATACGCAGTATTTT. Protein sequence: CASSSGILHTQYF.

The chain links TRBV5-1 to TRBJ2-3; TRBD2 matches 8 bases. CDR1 and CDR2 from the germline V gene are SGHRS and YFSETQ. Trimming took 3 bases from V and 4 from J; bases not matched to a gene: 10. The CDR3 sequence is 16 residues long. CDR3 DNA: TGCGCCAGCAGCTCTACTCCTGGACTAGCCGCAGATACGCAGTATTTT. It encodes CASSSTPGLAADTQYF.

In this sample, this clone turned up a few times. The rearrangement joins TRBV21-1 to TRBJ2-2; no check of the table's D call, TRBD1, against the DNA was made. TRBV21-1 is listed as a pseudogene. The CDR3 has 19 amino acids. CDR3 amino acids: CASRQAVTRDRGNTGELFF. CDR3 DNA sequence: TGTGCCAGCAGACAAGCCGTCACGCGGGACAGAGGAAACACCGGGGAGCTGTTTTTT.

Here the CDR3 DNA reads TGTGCCAGCAGGCTTCAACTGGATACGCAGTATTTT. Translating it yields CASRLQLDTQYF. The chain couples TRBV2 to TRBJ2-3; D gene uncertain. Germline V gene data show CDR1 as SNHLY and CDR2 as FYNNEI. Trimming left V 6 bases short and J 6 bases short, with 10 bases between. The CDR3 is made up of 12 amino acids.

About this clone: Distinct nucleotide sequences in the sample also encode this CDR3. V and J are TRBV29-1 and TRBJ2-1; D is possibly TRBD2 (5 bases). The CDR3 consists of 12 residues. CDR1 and CDR2 from the germline V gene are SQVTM and ANQGSEA. The V and J ends lost 3 bases and 7 bases respectively, with 10 bases between them. The CDR3 reads CSVDAGGNEQFF. The CDR3 DNA reads TGCAGCGTTGATGCGGGTGGAAATGAGCAGTTCTTC.

The gene calls are TRBV27 and TRBJ2-3, with D tentatively TRBD2 (6 bases). Between the trimmed V and J ends, which lost 3 bases and 2 bases, there was a span of 15 bases. The CDR3 is made up of 16 amino acids. Germline V gene lookup returns CDR1 MNHEY and CDR2 SMNVEV (reference sequence). CDR3 sequence (DNA): TGTGCCAGCAGTTTTCGCACGGACTACCCCACAGATACGCAGTATTTT. It is translated as CASSFRTDYPTDTQYF.

The chain is built from TRBV18 and TRBJ2-1; TRBD1 is a possible D gene (7 bases). V was cut by 5 bases and J by 1 base, with 12 bases left in between. Germline V gene data show CDR1 as KGHSH and CDR2 as LQKENI. The CDR3 runs 15 residues. The CDR3 sequence is CASSGRGVSYNEQFF. The CDR3 DNA is TGTGCCAGCTCAGGCAGGGGGGTTTCCTACAATGAGCAGTTCTTC.

V usage is TRBV7-3 and J usage is TRBJ2-7; 7 bases are shared with TRBD1. This CDR3 is 15 amino acids long. The V gene's germline CDR1 is SGHTA and CDR2 FQGTGA. Unmatched junction bases numbered 9, after V lost 2 bases and J lost 5 bases. The CDR3 DNA is TGTGCCAGCAGCTTAGGGACAGTCCCAAACCACGAGCAGTACTTC. Translation gives CASSLGTVPNHEQYF.

The gene calls are TRBV9 and TRBJ2-7, with D uncertain. The germline CDR1 and CDR2 sequences are SGDLS and YYNGEE. This CDR3 region has 12 residues. V was shortened by 4 bases and J by 0 bases, with 5 bases between the two germline ends. The CDR3 here is CASSRSSYEQYF. The CDR3, as DNA: TGTGCCAGCAGCAGGAGCTCCTACGAGCAGTACTTC. Filled out from reference TRBV9 and TRBJ2-7, the complete variable domain reads DSGVTQTPKHLITATGQRVTLRCSPRSGDLSVYWYQQSLDQGLQFLIQYYNGEERAKGNILERFSAQQFPDLHSELNLSSLELGDSALYFCASSRSSYEQYFGPGTRLTVT.

The chain joins TRBV2 to TRBJ2-7; maybe TRBD2 (5 bases). Trimming took off 7 bases at V and 6 bases at J, with 13 bases between the two ends. Germline CDR1 reads SNHLY; CDR2 reads FYNNEI. The CDR3 has 12 residues. CDR3 region: CASTMGVPEQYF. The CDR3 bases are TGTGCCAGCACAATGGGAGTTCCCGAGCAGTACTTC.

V is TRBV28 and J is TRBJ2-7; 7 bases are shared with TRBD1. The ends lost 5 bases at V and 3 bases at J; junction bases unmatched: 1. Germline V gives CDR1 MDHEN, CDR2 SYDVKM. The CDR3 loop spans 12 amino acids. CDR3 amino acids: CASSRDSYEQYF. Here the CDR3 DNA reads TGTGCCAGCAGTCGGGACAGCTACGAGCAGTACTTC.

This sequence joins TRBV11-3 and TRBJ2-5; D is perhaps TRBD2 (6 bases). The CDR3 is 13 amino acids. Germline loops: CDR1 SGHNT, CDR2 YENEEA. V was shortened by 5 bases and J by 10 bases, with 17 bases between the two germline ends. The CDR3 bases are TGTGCCAGCAGCCTGACCCACCCGGGGGACCAGTACTTC. It specifies CASSLTHPGDQYF.

V gene TRBV4-3 combines with J gene TRBJ1-1, with no clear D. This CDR3 is built from 11 residues. V was clipped by 0 bases and J by 7 bases, with 3 bases between them. Germline V CDR1 and CDR2: LGHNA, YSLEER. This CDR3 reads CASSQDSEAFF. The CDR3 DNA follows: TGCGCCAGCAGCCAAGATAGTGAAGCTTTCTTT.

The V and J genes are TRBV29-1 and TRBJ1-2; D unresolved. CDR1 is SQVTM and CDR2 is ANQGSEA in the germline V gene. Trimming removed 4 bases from V and 0 bases from J, with 15 bases in between. CDR3 length: 15 amino acids. As DNA, the CDR3 is TGCAGCGTTGTTCCCGCCGGCGGAGCTAACTATGGCTACACCTTC. It codes for CSVVPAGGANYGYTF.

The rearrangement uses TRBV9 and TRBJ1-3; tentatively, D is TRBD1 (6 bases). The CDR3 has 17 residues. Germline-derived CDR1 and CDR2 are SGDLS and YYNGEE. Trimming took 0 bases from V and 2 from J, leaving 15 bases between them. The CDR3: CASSVASQGPAGNTIYF. The CDR3, as DNA: TGTGCCAGCAGCGTAGCCTCCCAGGGGCCCGCTGGAAACACCATATATTTT.

The chain is built from TRBV13 and TRBJ2-2; 7 nucleotides align to TRBD2. CDR3 length: 19 amino acids. Trimming removed 2 bases from V and 0 bases from J; junction bases left unmatched: 12. In germline, CDR1 is PRHDT, CDR2 FYEKMQ (reference sequence). Written as DNA, the CDR3 is TGTGCCAGCAGCTTACCCAGACTAGCAGACGTTACGAACACCGGGGAGCTGTTTTTT. Translating it yields CASSLPRLADVTNTGELFF.

The chain couples TRBV7-8 to TRBJ2-7, with D possibly being TRBD2 (7 bases). Trimming took off 1 base at V and 3 bases at J, with 13 bases between the two ends. The CDR3 is 15 residues long. Germline V gene sequence: CDR1 SGHVS, CDR2 FQNEAQ. The CDR3 is CASSLGGGGIYEQYF. The CDR3 nucleotides read TGTGCCAGCAGCTTAGGCGGGGGCGGCATCTACGAGCAGTACTTC.

The chain couples TRBV6-6 to TRBJ2-1, with TRBD2 matching over 10 bases. From germline, CDR1 is MNHNY and CDR2 SVGAGI (reference sequence). After removal of 4 bases from V and 5 bases from J, the junction contained 5 bases not matched to a gene. The CDR3 sequence is 15 residues long. Here the CDR3 DNA reads TGTGCCAGCAGTTTGAGCGGGAGGGGGGACAATGAGCAGTTCTTC. Protein product: CASSLSGRGDNEQFF.

The chain employs TRBV2 and TRBJ2-2; 8 nucleotides align to TRBD2. This CDR3 spans 16 amino acids. V shed 4 bases, J shed 4 bases, and the junction held 8 bases outside the gene matches. The germline gives CDR1 SNHLY, CDR2 FYNNEI. The chain's CDR3 is CASSATSGPLTGELFF. The CDR3 DNA is TGTGCCAGCAGTGCTACTAGCGGCCCCCTCACCGGGGAGCTGTTTTTT.

The rearrangement joins TRBV11-2 to TRBJ1-1; 7 bases line up with TRBD1. The V gene end was trimmed by 6 bases and the J gene end by 4 bases; junction bases not matched to a gene: 5. This CDR3 spans 13 amino acids. Germline CDR1 SGHAT, CDR2 FQNNGV. The CDR3 spells CASSLQGTTEAFF. CDR3 DNA sequence: TGTGCCAGCAGTTTACAGGGGACCACTGAAGCTTTCTTT.

The chain carries TRBV19 and TRBJ1-4; TRBD1 matches 9 bases. The CDR3 runs 16 residues. Trimming removed 4 bases from V and 8 bases from J; junction bases left unmatched: 11. Germline loops: CDR1 LNHDA, CDR2 SQIVND (reference sequence). CDR3 bases: TGTGCCAGTAGTACTTTTACAGGGGGCGCCGGGGAAAAACTGTTTTTT. Translating it yields CASSTFTGGAGEKLFF.

The genes are TRBV2 and TRBJ2-7; 7 nucleotides agree with TRBD1. J was trimmed by 0 bases and V by 6 bases; bases with no gene match: 8. Germline assignment: CDR1 SNHLY and CDR2 FYNNEI. CDR3 length: 15 amino acids. Written as DNA, the CDR3 is TGTGCCAGCAGCATACAGGGGACACCCTCCTACGAGCAGTACTTC. As protein: CASSIQGTPSYEQYF.